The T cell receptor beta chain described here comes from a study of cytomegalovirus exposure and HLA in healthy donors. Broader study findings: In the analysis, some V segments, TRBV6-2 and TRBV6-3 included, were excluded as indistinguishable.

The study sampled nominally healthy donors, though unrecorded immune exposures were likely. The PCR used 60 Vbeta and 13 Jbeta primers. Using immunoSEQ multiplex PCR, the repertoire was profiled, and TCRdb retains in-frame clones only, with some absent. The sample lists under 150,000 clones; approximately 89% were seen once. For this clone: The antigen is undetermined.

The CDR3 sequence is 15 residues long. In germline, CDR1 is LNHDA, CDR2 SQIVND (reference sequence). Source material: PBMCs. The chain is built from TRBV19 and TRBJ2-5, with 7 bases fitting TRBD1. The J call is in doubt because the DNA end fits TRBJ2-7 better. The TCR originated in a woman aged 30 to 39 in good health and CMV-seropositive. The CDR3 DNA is TGTGCCAGTAGTGAACCCGGGACAGTCTCCTACGAGCAGTACTTC. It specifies CASSEPGTVSYEQYF.